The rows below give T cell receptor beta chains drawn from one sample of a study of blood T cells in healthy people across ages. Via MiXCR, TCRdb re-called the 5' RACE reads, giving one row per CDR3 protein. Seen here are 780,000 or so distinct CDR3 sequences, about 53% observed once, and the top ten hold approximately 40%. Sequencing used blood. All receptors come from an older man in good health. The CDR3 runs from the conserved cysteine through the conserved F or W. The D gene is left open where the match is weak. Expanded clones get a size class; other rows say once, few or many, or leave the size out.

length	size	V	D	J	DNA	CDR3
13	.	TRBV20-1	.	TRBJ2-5	TGCAGCGGGGAACTGGGATTCCAAGAGACCCAGTACTTC	CSGELGFQETQYF
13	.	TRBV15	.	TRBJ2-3	TGTGCCACCAGCGACGGCCTCTTGGATACGCAGTATTTT	CATSDGLLDTQYF
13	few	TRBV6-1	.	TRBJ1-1	TGTGCCAGCAGTGATCGGGGAAAAACTGAAGCTTTCTTT	CASSDRGKTEAFF
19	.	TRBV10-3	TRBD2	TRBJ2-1	TGTGCCATCAAAGGGACACTAGCGGGAGGGCCCAGCTCCTACAATGAGCAGTTCTTC	CAIKGTLAGGPSSYNEQFF
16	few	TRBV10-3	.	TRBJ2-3	TGTGCCATCAGTGGTACGGGGGCTAGCTCCACAGATACGCAGTATTTT	CAISGTGASSTDTQYF
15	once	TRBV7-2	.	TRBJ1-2	TGTGCCAGCAGCTTAGACAGGGCCCCTAACTATGGCTACACCTTC	CASSLDRAPNYGYTF
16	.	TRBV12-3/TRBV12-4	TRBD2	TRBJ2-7	TGTGCCAGCAGTTTGGACGGGGGGGCCAACGTCTACGAGCAGTACTTC	CASSLDGGANVYEQYF
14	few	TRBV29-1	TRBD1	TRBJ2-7	TGCAGCGTGGCTTGGGACAGGGGGGCCTACGAGCAGTACTTC	CSVAWDRGAYEQYF
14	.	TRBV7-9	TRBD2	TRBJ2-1	TGTGCCAGCAGCCCTAGCGGGAGCAGCTATGAGCAGTTCTTC	CASSPSGSSYEQFF
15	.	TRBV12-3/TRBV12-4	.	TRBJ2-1	TGTGCCAGCGCTCCCGGCGGGGGCGCGCTTAATGAGCAGTTCTTC	CASAPGGGALNEQFF
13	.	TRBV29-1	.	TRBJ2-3	TGCAGCGTTGAAGCCGCTGGCACAGATACGCAGTATTTT	CSVEAAGTDTQYF
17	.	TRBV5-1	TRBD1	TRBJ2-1	TGCGCCAGCAGCACAGGCGTGGGACAGAGCTCCTACAATGAGCAGTTCTTC	CASSTGVGQSSYNEQFF
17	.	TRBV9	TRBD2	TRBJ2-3	TGTGCCAGCACAACAACGACGGGACTAGCGGGAGGGGATACGCAGTATTTT	CASTTTTGLAGGDTQYF
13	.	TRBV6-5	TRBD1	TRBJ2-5	TGTGCCAGCAGTTATCGGGACAGGGTAGAGCAGTACTTC	CASSYRDRVEQYF
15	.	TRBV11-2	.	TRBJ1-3	TGTGCCAGCAACCCGCAGGGGCGCTCTGGAAACACCATATATTTT	CASNPQGRSGNTIYF
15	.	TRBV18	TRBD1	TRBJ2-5	TGTGCCAGCTCACCACGACAGGGAATTGGGGATGAGCAGTACTTC	CASSPRQGIGDEQYF
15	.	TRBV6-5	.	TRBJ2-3	TGTGCCAGCAGGCCGTGGGACCCAAGTCACAGATACGCGTATTTT	CASRPWDPSHRYAYF
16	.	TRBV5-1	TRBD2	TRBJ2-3	TGCGCCAGCAGCTTGGACAGTCTAGCGGGAGCGAATACGCAGTATTTT	CASSLDSLAGANTQYF
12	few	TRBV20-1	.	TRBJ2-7	TGCAGTGCTACCAGGGGACTCTACGAGCAGTACTTC	CSATRGLYEQYF
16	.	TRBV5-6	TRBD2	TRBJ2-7	TGTGCCAGCAGCTTGGGGAGCGTTAGCGGGAGTGACGAGCAGTACTTC	CASSLGSVSGSDEQYF
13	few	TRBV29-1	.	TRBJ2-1	TGCAGCGTTAGACAGGCGGGAACCCGAAAGGAGTTCTTC	CSVRQAGTRKEFF
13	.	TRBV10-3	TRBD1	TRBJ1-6	TGTGCCATCAGAGCGGTGGGACAGTCACCCCTCCACTTT	CAIRAVGQSPLHF
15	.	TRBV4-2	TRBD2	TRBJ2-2	TGTGCCAGCAGCCTGGGACTACAGCTGGGCGGGGAGCTGTTTTTT	CASSLGLQLGGELFF
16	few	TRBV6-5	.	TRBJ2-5	TGTGCCAGCAGCTCACCACGCGATACAGGGAGGGAGACCCAGTACTTC	CASSSPRDTGRETQYF
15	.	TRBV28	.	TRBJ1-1	TGTGCCAGCAGTTTAATAGTCGCAGGGACCACTGAAGCTTTCTTT	CASSLIVAGTTEAFF
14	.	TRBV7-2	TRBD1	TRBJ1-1	TGTGCCAGCAGTCCGAGGGGGCGGAGGACTGAAGCTTTCTTT	CASSPRGRRTEAFF
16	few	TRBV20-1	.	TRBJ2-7	TGCAGTGCTAGAGATCTTAGGACTACCACCTCCTACGAGCAGTACTTC	CSARDLRTTTSYEQYF
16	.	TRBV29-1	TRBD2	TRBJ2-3	TGCAGCGTTGCCGCCGGGACTAGCGGGAGGGCCTTTACGCAGTATTTT	CSVAAGTSGRAFTQYF
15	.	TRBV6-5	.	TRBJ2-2	TGTGCCAGCAGTTACGCGAGCGGAAACACCGGGGAGCTGTTTTTT	CASSYASGNTGELFF
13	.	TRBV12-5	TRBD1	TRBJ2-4	TGTGCTAGTGGACCCTCGGACAGGTCGATTCAGTACTTC	CASGPSDRSIQYF
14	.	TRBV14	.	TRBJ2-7	TGTGCCAGCAGCCTGCGGGTGGGGGCCAAGGAGCAGTACTTC	CASSLRVGAKEQYF
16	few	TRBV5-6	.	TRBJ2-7	TGTGCCAGCAGTCCTAATACCAGGGGAGGATCCTACGAGCAGTACTTC	CASSPNTRGGSYEQYF
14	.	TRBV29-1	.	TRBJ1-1	TGCAGCGTTGATATCTCAGGTATGAACACTGAAGCTTTCTTT	CSVDISGMNTEAFF
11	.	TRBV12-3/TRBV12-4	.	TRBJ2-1	TGTGCCAGCAGGCTCCAGGATGAGCAGTTCTTC	CASRLQDEQFF
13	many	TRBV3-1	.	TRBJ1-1	TGTGCCAGCAGCCACGGGGCGGGTTCTGAAGCTTTCTTT	CASSHGAGSEAFF
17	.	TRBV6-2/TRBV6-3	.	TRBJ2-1	TGTGCCAGCAGTTCCACAATAGCGAGACTGAGTGGATATGAGCAGTTCTTC	CASSSTIARLSGYEQFF
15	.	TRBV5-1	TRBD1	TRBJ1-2	TGTGCCAGCAGTTCCACCGGGACAGGGGTCTATGGCTACACCTTC	CASSSTGTGVYGYTF
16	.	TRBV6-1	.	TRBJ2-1	TGTGCCAGCAGTGTTGGGGGTGAGCTGGGGTACAATGAGCAGTTCTTC	CASSVGGELGYNEQFF
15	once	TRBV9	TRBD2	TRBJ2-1	TGTGCCAGCAGCCCTCAAGAGACTAGCGGGAGGGCCTCGTTCTTC	CASSPQETSGRASFF
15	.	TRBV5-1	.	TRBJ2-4	TGCGCCAGCAGCTTGGAACAAGGGTCCAAAAACATTCAGTACTTC	CASSLEQGSKNIQYF
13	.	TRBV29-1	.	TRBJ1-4	TGCAGCGTTCAAAGGCAGGGGAATGAAAAACTGTTTTTT	CSVQRQGNEKLFF
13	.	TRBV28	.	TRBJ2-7	TGTGCCAGCAGGCCCGTCAACCCCTACGAGCAGTACTTC	CASRPVNPYEQYF
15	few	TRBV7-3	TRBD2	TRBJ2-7	TGTGCCAGCAGGTTCGGCGGGGGGAGCTCCTACGAGCAGTACTTC	CASRFGGGSSYEQYF
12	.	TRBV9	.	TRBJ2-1	TGTGCCAGCAGCGTAGGGGTGGATGAGCAGTTCTTC	CASSVGVDEQFF
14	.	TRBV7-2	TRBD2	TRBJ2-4	TGTGCCAGCAGCCCGGGACTACCTGGAAACATTCAGTACTTC	CASSPGLPGNIQYF
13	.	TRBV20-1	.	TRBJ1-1	TGCAGTGCCGAAGGACATATGAACACTGAAGCTTTCTTT	CSAEGHMNTEAFF
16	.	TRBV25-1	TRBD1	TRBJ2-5	TGTGCCAGCAGTTCCCTGACAGGGGGCAAGAGAGAGACCCAGTACTTC	CASSSLTGGKRETQYF
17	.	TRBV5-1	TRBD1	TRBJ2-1	TGCGCCAGCAGCCCAAGGACAGGGGGCGCAGGTTCCGGTGAGCAGTTCTTC	CASSPRTGGAGSGEQFF
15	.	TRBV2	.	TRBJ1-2	TGTGCCAGCCGCCGAGGACAAGCCGAAATAGATGGCTACACCTTC	CASRRGQAEIDGYTF
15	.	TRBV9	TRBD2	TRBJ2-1	TGTGCCAGCAGCGTAGAAGGTAGCGGGAGATCCGGGCAGTTCTTC	CASSVEGSGRSGQFF
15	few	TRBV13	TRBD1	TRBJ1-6	TGTGCCAGCAGCTTAAGGACAGGGAATAATTCACCCCTCCACTTT	CASSLRTGNNSPLHF